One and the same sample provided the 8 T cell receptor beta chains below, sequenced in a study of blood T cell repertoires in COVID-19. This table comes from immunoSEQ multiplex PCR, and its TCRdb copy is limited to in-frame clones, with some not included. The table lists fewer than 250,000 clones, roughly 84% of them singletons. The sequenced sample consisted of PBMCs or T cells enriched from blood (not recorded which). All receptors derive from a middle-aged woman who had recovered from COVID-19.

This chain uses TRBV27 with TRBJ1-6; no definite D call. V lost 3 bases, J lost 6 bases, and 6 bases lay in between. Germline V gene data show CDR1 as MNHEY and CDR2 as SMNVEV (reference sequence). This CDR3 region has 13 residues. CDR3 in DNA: TGTGCCAGCAGTTTTCAGGCTAATTCACCCCTCCACTTT. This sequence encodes CASSFQANSPLHF.

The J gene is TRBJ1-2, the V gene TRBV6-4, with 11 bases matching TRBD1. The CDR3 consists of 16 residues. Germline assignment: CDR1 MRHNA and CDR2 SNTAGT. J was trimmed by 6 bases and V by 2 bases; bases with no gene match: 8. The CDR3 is CASSDLGGQGANGYTF. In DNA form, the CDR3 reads TGTGCCAGCAGTGACCTCGGCGGACAGGGGGCAAATGGCTACACCTTC.

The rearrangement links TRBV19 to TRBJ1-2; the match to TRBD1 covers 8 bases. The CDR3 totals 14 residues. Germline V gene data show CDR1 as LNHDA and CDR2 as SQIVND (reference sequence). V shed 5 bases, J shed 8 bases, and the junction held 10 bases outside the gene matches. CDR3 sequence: CASSFADREEGYTF. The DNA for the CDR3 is TGTGCCAGTAGTTTCGCGGACAGGGAGGAGGGCTACACCTTC.

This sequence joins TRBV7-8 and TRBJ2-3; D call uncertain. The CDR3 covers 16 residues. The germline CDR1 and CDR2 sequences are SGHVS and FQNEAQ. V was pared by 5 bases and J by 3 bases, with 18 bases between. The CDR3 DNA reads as TGTGCCAGCAGCCTCTATCCGGGTCTCACGACAGATACGCAGTATTTT. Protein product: CASSLYPGLTTDTQYF. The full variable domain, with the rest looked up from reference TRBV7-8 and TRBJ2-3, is GAGVSQSPRYKVAKRGQDVALRCDPISGHVSLFWYQQALGQGPEFLTYFQNEAQLDKSGLPSDRFFAERPEGSVSTLKIQRTQQEDSAVYLCASSLYPGLTTDTQYFGPGTRLTVL.

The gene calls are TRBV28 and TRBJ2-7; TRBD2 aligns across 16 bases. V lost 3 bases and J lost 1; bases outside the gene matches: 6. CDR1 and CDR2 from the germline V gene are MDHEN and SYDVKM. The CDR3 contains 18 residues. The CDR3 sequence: CASSLGLAGGLKSYEQYV. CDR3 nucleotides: TGTGCCAGCAGTTTGGGACTAGCGGGAGGGCTTAAATCCTACGAGCAGTACGTC.

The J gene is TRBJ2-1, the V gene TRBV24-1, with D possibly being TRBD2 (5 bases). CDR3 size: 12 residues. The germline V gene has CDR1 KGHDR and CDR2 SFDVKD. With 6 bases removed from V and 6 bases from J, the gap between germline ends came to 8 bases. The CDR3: CATSLEGNEQFF. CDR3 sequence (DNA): TGTGCCACCAGTCTTGAGGGCAATGAGCAGTTCTTC.

In DNA form, the CDR3 reads TGTGCCAGCAGCCCGACAGGGGCAGGGGGCTATGGCTACACCTTC. It translates to CASSPTGAGGYGYTF. The chain uses TRBV5-4 and TRBJ1-2; TRBD1 aligns across 8 bases. CDR1 is SGHNT, CDR2 YYREEE, per germline (reference sequence). The V and J ends lost 4 bases and 4 bases, in that order; junction bases with no gene match: 9. The CDR3 has 15 residues.

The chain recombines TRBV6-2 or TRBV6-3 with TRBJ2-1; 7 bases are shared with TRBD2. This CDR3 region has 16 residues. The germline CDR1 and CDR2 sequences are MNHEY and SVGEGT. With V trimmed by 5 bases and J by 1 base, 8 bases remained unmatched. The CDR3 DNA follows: TGTGCCAGCAGTGACAGACTAGCAGGGTCCTACAATGAGCAGTTCTTC. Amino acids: CASSDRLAGSYNEQFF.